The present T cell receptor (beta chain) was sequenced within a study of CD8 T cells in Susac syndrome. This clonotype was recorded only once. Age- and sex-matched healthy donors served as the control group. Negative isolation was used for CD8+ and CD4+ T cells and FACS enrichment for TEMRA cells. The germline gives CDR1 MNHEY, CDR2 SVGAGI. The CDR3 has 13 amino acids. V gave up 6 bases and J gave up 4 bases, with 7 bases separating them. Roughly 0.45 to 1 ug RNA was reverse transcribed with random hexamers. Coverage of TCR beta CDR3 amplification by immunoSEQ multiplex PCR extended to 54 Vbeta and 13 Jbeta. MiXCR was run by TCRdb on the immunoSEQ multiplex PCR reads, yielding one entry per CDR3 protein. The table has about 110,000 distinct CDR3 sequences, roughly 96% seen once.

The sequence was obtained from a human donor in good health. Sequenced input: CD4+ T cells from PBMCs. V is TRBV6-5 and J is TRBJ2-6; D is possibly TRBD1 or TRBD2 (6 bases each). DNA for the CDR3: TGTGCCAGCAGGGGGGGCGGGGCCAACGTCCTGACTTTC. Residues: CASRGGGANVLTF.